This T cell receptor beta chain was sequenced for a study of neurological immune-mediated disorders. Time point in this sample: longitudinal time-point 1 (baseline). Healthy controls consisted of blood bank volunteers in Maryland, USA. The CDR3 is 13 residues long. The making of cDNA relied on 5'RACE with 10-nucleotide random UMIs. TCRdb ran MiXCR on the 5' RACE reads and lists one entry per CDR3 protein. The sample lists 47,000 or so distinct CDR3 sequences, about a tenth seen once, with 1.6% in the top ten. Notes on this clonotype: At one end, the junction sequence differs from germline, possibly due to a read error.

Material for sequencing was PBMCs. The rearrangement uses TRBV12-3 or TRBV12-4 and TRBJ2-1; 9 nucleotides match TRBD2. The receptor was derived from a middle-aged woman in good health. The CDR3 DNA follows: TGTGCCAGCAGGGGGACTAGCAACAATGAGCAGATCTTC. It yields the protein CASRGTSNNEQIF.